The 24 T cell receptor beta chains below were found in one sample sequenced in a study of regulatory T cells in long-lasting Graves disease. Arm-PCR with iRepertoire HTBI primers amplified the CDR3 regions for these TCR beta libraries. TCRdb recomputed calls from the multiplex PCR reads with MiXCR, one row per CDR3 protein. This table has 400,000 to 500,000 distinct CDR3 sequences, about 15% appearing once. Time point: newly diagnosed GD, antithyroid drugs for less than 3 months. RNA isolated from PBMCs was used to make the TCR library. Separately, the same data were catalogued under a study of T cells in Graves' hyperthyroidism and ophthalmopathy.

This specimen was peripheral blood mononuclear cells (PBMCs), taken at new diagnosis, from a patient treated with antithyroid drugs. These receptors came from a woman aged 25-40 years with Graves disease.

This clonotype was recorded many times. The V and J genes are TRBV25-1 and TRBJ1-1; TRBD1 is a possible D gene (6 bases). From germline, CDR1 is MGHDK and CDR2 SYGVNS. CDR3 length: 15 amino acids. V was cut by 3 bases and J by 5 bases, with 16 bases left in between. The CDR3 region has the DNA TGTGCCAGCAGTGAGCCTGACGCAGGGGAAACTGAAGCTTTCTTT. It is translated as CASSEPDAGETEAFF.

This clonotype showed up just a few times. The chain links TRBV14 to TRBJ2-3; a weak D match, TRBD1 (5 bases). V dropped 4 bases and J dropped 1 base, with 24 bases sitting between them. Germline V CDR1 and CDR2: SGHDN, FVKESK. This CDR3 is built from 19 residues. CDR3 in amino acids: CASSPYLSGLTLGTDTQYF. The CDR3 coding sequence is TGTGCCAGCAGCCCCTATCTCTCAGGGCTTACTCTGGGCACAGATACGCAGTATTTT.

In this sample, this clonotype turned up a few times. A read error may be the cause here, since a much bigger clone is one base away. The conserved final phenylalanine or tryptophan is absent from the CDR3, which likely points to a read error. The chain is built from TRBV29-1 and TRBJ2-7, with D uncertain. The germline gives CDR1 SQVTM, CDR2 ANQGSEA. The CDR3 spans 13 residues. Trimming shortened V by 2 bases and J by 0 bases, and 8 bases separated the two germline ends. CDR3: CSVETTSSYEQYL. In nucleotides, the CDR3 is TGCAGCGTTGAAACTACTTCCTCCTACGAGCAGTACCTC.

This clonotype was seen many times. The gene calls are TRBV14 and TRBJ1-1; weak D call: TRBD1 (5 bases). Germline V gene data show CDR1 as SGHDN and CDR2 as FVKESK. Deletions cut 0 bases from V and 0 bases from J, with 8 bases between. The CDR3 has 15 residues. The CDR3 loop reads CASSQDDSVNTEAFF. In DNA form, the CDR3 reads TGTGCCAGCAGCCAAGATGACAGCGTGAACACTGAAGCTTTCTTT.

This chain joins TRBV6-9 and TRBJ1-1; possible D gene TRBD1, 6 bases. There are 16 residues in the CDR3. Germline V gene lookup returns CDR1 MNHGY and CDR2 SVAAGI. Trimming removed 4 bases at V and 4 bases at J, with 19 bases between. CDR3 region: CASSSPGLQGGTEAFF. CDR3 DNA: TGTGCCAGCAGTTCGCCCGGTCTCCAAGGGGGCACTGAAGCTTTCTTT.

This clonotype was counted at least ten times. The genes are TRBV30 and TRBJ2-1; no clear D gene. Germline-derived CDR1 and CDR2 are GTSNPN and SVGIG (reference sequence). This CDR3 spans 14 amino acids. Trimming stripped 0 bases from V and 7 bases from J, with 13 bases between. DNA for the CDR3: TGTGCCTGGAGTGTAATCTTTCTTGGGAATGAGCAGTTCTTC. Its protein is CAWSVIFLGNEQFF.

This clonotype has only a few counts. This is likely a read error, given that the CDR3 carries no conserved phenylalanine or tryptophan at its end. The chain couples TRBV7-9 to TRBJ2-7; 9 bases match TRBD2. V gave up 5 bases and J gave up 2 bases; unmatched junction bases: 4. CDR3 length equals 14 residues. CDR1 is SEHNR, CDR2 FQNEAQ, per germline (reference sequence). The CDR3, as DNA: TGTGCCAGCAGCCAAAGCGGGAGGCCCTACGAGCAGTACCTC. The encoded protein is CASSQSGRPYEQYL.

This clonotype was seen at least ten times. This rearrangement joins TRBV11-3 to TRBJ2-1, with D perhaps TRBD2 (6 bases). The CDR3 spans 15 residues. From germline, CDR1 is SGHNT and CDR2 YENEEA. V gave up 3 bases and J gave up 5 bases, with 14 bases separating them. The CDR3 here is CASSFDGSAHNEQFF. The CDR3 nucleotides read TGTGCCAGCAGCTTCGACGGGAGTGCCCACAATGAGCAGTTCTTC.

The count of this clonotype is one. A far larger clone is one nucleotide away, so this likely arose from a read error. The V gene is TRBV9, the J gene TRBJ2-2; no clear D gene. Between the trimmed V and J ends, which lost 4 bases and 6 bases, there was a span of 7 bases. CDR1 is SGDLS, CDR2 YYNGEE, per germline. The CDR3 extends over 12 amino acids. CDR3 DNA sequence: TGTGCCAGCAGCTCCGCGGCCGGGGAGCTGTTTTTT. As protein: CASSSAAGELFF.

This clonotype was counted ten times or more. The J gene is TRBJ2-1, the V gene TRBV20-1; 12 nucleotides line up with TRBD2. Germline-derived CDR1 and CDR2 are DFQATT and SNEGSKA (reference sequence). V was clipped by 1 base and J by 2 bases; unmatched bases: 3. The length of the CDR3 is 16 residues. CDR3 coding DNA: TGCAGTGCTAGAGGCCTAGCGGGAGGGCCCTACAATGAGCAGTTCTTC. This translates into CSARGLAGGPYNEQFF.

This clonotype was counted ten times or more. V is TRBV11-2 and J is TRBJ2-7; TRBD2 aligns across 7 bases. This CDR3 region has 16 residues. Germline-derived CDR1 and CDR2 are SGHAT and FQNNGV. Losses at the gene ends were 0 bases for V and 3 bases for J; bases not matched to a gene: 8. The CDR3 is CASSLDLSGNVYEQYF. DNA for the CDR3: TGTGCCAGCAGCTTAGATCTAAGCGGGAATGTCTACGAGCAGTACTTC.

This clonotype was seen repeatedly, ten times or more. CDR3 sequence reads: CASGTGLGTQYF. CDR3 coding DNA: TGTGCCAGCGGGACAGGGCTTGGGACCCAGTACTTC. The gene calls are TRBV28 and TRBJ2-5, with 9 nucleotides matching TRBD1. With 8 bases clipped from V and 7 bases from J, the junction kept 5 bases outside the gene matches. CDR1 and CDR2 from the germline V gene are MDHEN and SYDVKM. The CDR3 is made up of 12 amino acids. Filled out from reference TRBV28 and TRBJ2-5, the complete variable domain reads DVKVTQSSRYLVKRTGEKVFLECVQDMDHENMFWYRQDPGLGLRLIYFSYDVKMKEKGDIPEGYSVSREKKERFSLILESASTNQTSMYLCASGTGLGTQYFGPGTRLLVL.

This clonotype occurred many times. The V and J genes are TRBV24-1 and TRBJ2-6; the D is unclear. This CDR3 is built from 19 residues. The germline CDR1 and CDR2 sequences are KGHDR and SFDVKD. V lost 5 bases and J 0 bases, leaving 19 bases between the germline ends. CDR3 DNA: TGTGCCACCAGTGGGGCCACCTCAACTCTTAGCTCTGGGGCCAACGTCCTGACTTTC. It encodes CATSGATSTLSSGANVLTF.

This clonotype was recorded many times. The CDR3 spells CAWARDNESPPLHF. The CDR3 DNA reads as TGTGCCTGGGCCCGGGACAATGAATCGCCACCCCTCCACTTT. This chain joins TRBV30 and TRBJ1-6; a possible D gene is TRBD1 (6 bases). V lost 5 bases and J lost 11, with 19 bases in between. Germline assignment: CDR1 GTSNPN and CDR2 SVGIG (reference sequence). This CDR3 region has 14 residues.

This clonotype appeared many times. V is TRBV15 and J is TRBJ1-2; unclear D gene. From germline, CDR1 is LNHNV and CDR2 YYDKDF (reference sequence). CDR3 length: 12 amino acids. V dropped 8 bases and J dropped 2 bases, with 9 bases sitting between them. The CDR3 DNA reads TGTGCCACCTGGGCGGGAAACTATGGCTACACCTTC. Amino acids: CATWAGNYGYTF. Based on the CDR3 plus reference TRBV15 and TRBJ1-2, the full variable domain is DAMVIQNPRYQVTQFGKPVTLSCSQTLNHNVMYWYQQKSSQAPKLLFHYYDKDFNNEADTPDNFQSRRPNTSFCFLDIRSPGLGDTAMYLCATWAGNYGYTFGSGTRLTVV.

There are many counts of this clonotype. The genes are TRBV7-9 and TRBJ2-7; the match to TRBD1 covers 8 bases. V lost 6 bases and J lost 7; bases outside the gene matches: 11. Per the germline V gene, CDR1 is SEHNR and CDR2 is FQNEAQ (reference sequence). The CDR3 contains 14 residues. CDR3 residues: CASRDGQGSFEQYF. For the CDR3, the DNA is TGTGCCAGCAGAGACGGACAGGGATCCTTTGAGCAGTACTTC.

This clonotype has a count of ten or more. This chain connects TRBV11-2 to TRBJ2-2; 8 bases are shared with TRBD2. Per germline, CDR1 SGHAT and CDR2 FQNNGV. The CDR3 runs to 15 residues. The ends lost 1 base at V and 6 bases at J; junction bases unmatched: 4. This CDR3 is CASSLGLASPGELFF. CDR3 DNA sequence: TGTGCCAGCAGCTTAGGACTAGCGAGCCCCGGGGAGCTGTTTTTT. The full variable domain, with the rest looked up from reference TRBV11-2 and TRBJ2-2, is EAGVAQSPRYKIIEKRQSVAFWCNPISGHATLYWYQQILGQGPKLLIQFQNNGVVDDSQLPKDRFSAERLKGVDSTLKIQPAKLEDSAVYLCASSLGLASPGELFFGEGSRLTVL.

Here the CDR3 reads CASSISSGTEAFF. The DNA of the CDR3 is TGTGCCAGTAGTATATCGTCCGGGACTGAAGCTTTCTTT. The chain combines TRBV19 with TRBJ1-1; no clear D gene. CDR3 length equals 13 residues. V was pared by 2 bases and J by 5 bases, with 9 bases between. Per germline, CDR1 LNHDA and CDR2 SQIVND (reference sequence).

As regards this clonotype: This may be a read error: a much more frequent sequence differs by one nucleotide. The CDR3 sequence: CASSCSGGTYEQYF. In nucleotides, the CDR3 is TGTGCCAGCAGTTGCTCGGGCGGAACCTACGAGCAGTACTTC. V is TRBV6-2 or TRBV6-3 and J is TRBJ2-7, with unresolved D. Germline CDR1 MNHEY, CDR2 SVGEGT. Trimming took off 4 bases at V and 2 bases at J, with 12 bases between the two ends. The CDR3 spans 14 residues.

This clonotype was picked up many times. The rearrangement joins TRBV7-9 to TRBJ2-1; 7 bases map to TRBD1. The CDR3 is made up of 17 amino acids. From germline, CDR1 is SEHNR and CDR2 FQNEAQ (reference sequence). Losses at the gene ends were 4 bases for V and 5 bases for J; bases not matched to a gene: 14. This CDR3 is CASSWPPTGSGNNEQFF. The CDR3 DNA sequence: TGTGCCAGCAGCTGGCCTCCGACAGGGAGTGGTAACAATGAGCAGTTCTTC.

The chain employs TRBV9 and TRBJ2-7; 9 bases fit TRBD1. The germline CDR1 and CDR2 sequences are SGDLS and YYNGEE. After removal of 3 bases from V and 6 bases from J, the junction contained 10 bases not matched to a gene. The CDR3 is 15 amino acids. CDR3 DNA: TGTGCCAGCAGCGAGGGGACAGGGAACTTTGTCGAGCAGTACTTC. Residues: CASSEGTGNFVEQYF.

This clonotype was seen many times. The chain combines TRBV7-3 with TRBJ2-7, with 11 bases that match TRBD1. In germline, CDR1 is SGHTA, CDR2 FQGTGA. The CDR3 sequence is 13 residues long. V trimming: 4 bases; J trimming: 6 bases; junction bases outside the gene matches: 2. CDR3: CASSWDRGSEQYF. The CDR3 nucleotides are TGTGCCAGCAGCTGGGACAGGGGGTCCGAGCAGTACTTC.

This clonotype was observed at least ten times. The V and J genes are TRBV20-1 and TRBJ2-1; unclear D gene. The ends were cut back, 5 bases at V and 6 bases at J, with 20 bases in the middle. Germline values: CDR1 DFQATT, CDR2 SNEGSKA (reference sequence). The CDR3 extends over 15 amino acids. This chain's CDR3 is CSAFHAWVVSNEQFF. For the CDR3, the DNA is TGCAGTGCTTTTCACGCCTGGGTAGTCTCCAATGAGCAGTTCTTC.

This clonotype was found many times. The chain joins TRBV5-5 to TRBJ2-5; D unresolved. Trimming stripped 1 base from V and 5 bases from J, with 18 bases between. Germline CDR1 is SGHKS and CDR2 is YYEKEE (reference sequence). The CDR3 covers 16 residues. The CDR3 DNA sequence: TGTGCCAGCAGCTTGAAGGCGGCAGTCGTCTTGGAGACCCAGTACTTC. This gives the protein CASSLKAAVVLETQYF.